This is a list of T cell receptor beta chains from one sample in a study of T-cell reconstitution after alpha-beta-depleted transplantation in children. From the PCR reads, TCRdb called clonotypes with MiXCR, one entry per CDR3 protein. The sample includes some 200,000 distinct CDR3 sequences, approximately 11% seen only once; the top ten take 28%. The sample here was PBMCs, taken before TCRalphabeta/CD19-depleted stem cell transplant. Receptor source: a child younger than two with acute myeloid leukemia, due to receive a stem cell transplant. The CDR3 runs from the conserved cysteine through the conserved F or W. A D gene is named only where the DNA matches it firmly. Some rows mark clone size as missing; the rest say once, few, many or name a class of expanded clone.

v_call | d_call | clone_size | cdr3_aa
TRBV29-1 | . | few | CSVETENEQFF
TRBV7-2 | TRBD2 | many | CASSFSGSSYNEQFF
TRBV5-1 | . | many | CASSFGQTGGYTF
TRBV5-1 | TRBD1 | many | CASSLQGAEYGYTF
TRBV6-1 | TRBD2 | many | CASSEALLAGAYEQYF
TRBV20-1 | . | many | CSARGLFLAGELFF
TRBV7-8 | . | many | CASSENRGQETQYF
TRBV4-1 | TRBD2 | many | CASSQDPSGSNTQYF
TRBV7-9 | . | many | CASSRVGAGGFWGFF
TRBV5-1 | TRBD2 | many | CASSHTSGSTYEQYF
TRBV20-1 | . | many | CSARELGREETGELFF
TRBV25-1 | . | . | CASSGTWEWTGELFF
TRBV4-1 | TRBD2 | many | CASSTPSGSTNEQFF
TRBV5-1 | . | many | CASSGAGTQYF
TRBV5-1 | TRBD1 | many | CATAGQGYEQYF
TRBV6-4 | . | many | CASSGREIAFF
TRBV5-1 | TRBD1 | . | CASSAGTGNSNQPQHF
TRBV28 | TRBD1 | . | CASGTDYEQYF
TRBV11-3 | TRBD2 | many | CASNYGTGLAGVSSYNEQFF
TRBV28 | . | many | CASNLSGSYEQYF
TRBV10-3 | TRBD2 | many | CAISGAGDPLGDEQFF
TRBV12-2 | . | . | CASRLFGANVLTF
TRBV20-1 | . | many | CSAGTPSSYEQYF
TRBV2 | . | many | CASSLLRGLMGETQYF
TRBV7-2 | . | many | CASGRFADTQYF
TRBV6-2/TRBV6-3 | TRBD1 | many | CASSDRGDEQYF
TRBV5-1 | TRBD2 | many | CASSFGGAADTQYF
TRBV7-8 | TRBD1 | few | CASSRGTVYTGELFF
TRBV20-1 | TRBD1 | many | CSAIRTGGTKNIQYF
TRBV3-1 | TRBD2 | many | CASSQGAGVNEQYF
TRBV5-1 | . | many | CASSLGGSLGEQYF
TRBV15 | . | many | CATSRGRMVPNTEAFF
TRBV20-1 | TRBD2 | many | CSARASGTDTQYF
TRBV7-9 | TRBD1 | many | CASSLVTGGPSPLHF
TRBV12-3/TRBV12-4 | TRBD2 | many | CASSELAGGETQYF
TRBV9 | TRBD1 | many | CASSVDGTGISGYTF
TRBV4-1 | TRBD2 | many | CASSQGTLAGKNIQYF
TRBV11-3 | TRBD1 | many | CASSLSPLWRQGVAYEQYF
TRBV19 | TRBD2 | . | CASSTGLPNTGELFF
TRBV13 | . | many | CASSFFTGNSPLHF
TRBV20-1 | TRBD2 | many | CSARDLGRLAGELNTGELFF
TRBV20-1 | TRBD1 | many | CSASRQGMNTEAFF
TRBV7-3 | . | many | CASSLTRLETQYF